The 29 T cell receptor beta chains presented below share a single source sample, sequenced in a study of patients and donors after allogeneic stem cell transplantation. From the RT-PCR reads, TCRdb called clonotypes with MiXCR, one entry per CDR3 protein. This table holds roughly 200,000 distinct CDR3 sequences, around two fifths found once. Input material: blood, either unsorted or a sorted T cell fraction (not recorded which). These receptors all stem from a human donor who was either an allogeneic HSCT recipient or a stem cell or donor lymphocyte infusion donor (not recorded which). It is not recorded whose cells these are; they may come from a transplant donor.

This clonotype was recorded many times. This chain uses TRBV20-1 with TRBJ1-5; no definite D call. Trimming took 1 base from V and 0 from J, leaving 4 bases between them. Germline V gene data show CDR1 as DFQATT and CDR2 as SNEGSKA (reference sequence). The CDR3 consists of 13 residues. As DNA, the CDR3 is TGCAGTGCTAGAGTCTTTAGCAATCAGCCCCAGCATTTT. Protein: CSARVFSNQPQHF.

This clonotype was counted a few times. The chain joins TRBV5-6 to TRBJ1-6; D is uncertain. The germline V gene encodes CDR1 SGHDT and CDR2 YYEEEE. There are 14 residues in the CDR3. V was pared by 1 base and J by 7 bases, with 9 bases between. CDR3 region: CASSLSRFNSPLHF. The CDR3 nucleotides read TGTGCCAGCAGCTTGTCCAGGTTCAATTCACCCCTCCACTTT.

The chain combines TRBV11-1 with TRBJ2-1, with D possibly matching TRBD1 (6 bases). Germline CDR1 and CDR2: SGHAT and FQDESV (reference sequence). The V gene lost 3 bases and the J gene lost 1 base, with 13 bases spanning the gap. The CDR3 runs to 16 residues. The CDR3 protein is CASSFLAGASYNEQFF. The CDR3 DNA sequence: TGTGCCAGCAGCTTTTTGGCAGGGGCTTCCTACAATGAGCAGTTCTTC.

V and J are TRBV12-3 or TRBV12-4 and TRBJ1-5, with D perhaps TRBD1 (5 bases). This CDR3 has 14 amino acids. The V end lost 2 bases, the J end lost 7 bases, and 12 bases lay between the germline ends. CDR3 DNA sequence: TGTGCCAGCAGTTTAATGACAGTCGGACAGCCCCAGCATTTT. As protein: CASSLMTVGQPQHF.

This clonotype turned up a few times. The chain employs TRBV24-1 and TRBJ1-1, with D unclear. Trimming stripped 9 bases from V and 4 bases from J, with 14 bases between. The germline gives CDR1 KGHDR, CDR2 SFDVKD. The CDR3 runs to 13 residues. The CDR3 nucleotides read TGTGCCACCCCCCGGGTTTACGGCACTGAAGCTTTCTTT. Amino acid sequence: CATPRVYGTEAFF.

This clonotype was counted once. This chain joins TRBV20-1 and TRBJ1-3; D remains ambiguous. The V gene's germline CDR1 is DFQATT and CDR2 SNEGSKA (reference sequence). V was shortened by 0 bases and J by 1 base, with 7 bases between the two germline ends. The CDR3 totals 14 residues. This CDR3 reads CSARDLGSGNTIYF. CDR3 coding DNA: TGCAGTGCTAGAGATTTGGGATCTGGAAACACCATATATTTT.

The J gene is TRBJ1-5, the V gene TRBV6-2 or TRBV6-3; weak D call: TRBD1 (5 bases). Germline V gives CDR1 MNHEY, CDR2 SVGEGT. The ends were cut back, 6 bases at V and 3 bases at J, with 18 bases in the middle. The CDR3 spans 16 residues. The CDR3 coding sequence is TGTGCCAGCAGCGGCCGGGACGGTCTTTTCAATCAGCCCCAGCATTTT. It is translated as CASSGRDGLFNQPQHF.

The CDR3 loop is CASSIRQSNQPQHF. The CDR3 coding sequence is TGTGCCAGCAGCATAAGACAGAGCAATCAGCCCCAGCATTTT. The chain is built from TRBV7-8 and TRBJ1-5, with a possible D match to TRBD1 (5 bases). Trimming left V 5 bases short and J 1 base short, with 9 bases between. The CDR3 consists of 14 residues. Germline loops: CDR1 SGHVS, CDR2 FQNEAQ.

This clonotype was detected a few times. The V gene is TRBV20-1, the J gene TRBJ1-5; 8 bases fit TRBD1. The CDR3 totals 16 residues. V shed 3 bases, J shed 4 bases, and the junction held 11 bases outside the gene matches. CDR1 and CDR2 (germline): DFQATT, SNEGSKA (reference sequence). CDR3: CSARRTGRAGNQPQHF. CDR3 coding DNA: TGCAGTGCTAGGAGGACAGGGAGGGCTGGAAATCAGCCCCAGCATTTT.

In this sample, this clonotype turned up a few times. The DNA of the CDR3 is TGCGCCAGCAGATCTACAGGCAGGGGGCGAAACTATGGCTACACCTTC. Protein: CASRSTGRGRNYGYTF. This rearrangement joins TRBV4-3 to TRBJ1-2; TRBD1 matches 8 bases. Germline V gene data show CDR1 as LGHNA and CDR2 as YSLEER. The junction had 11 bases not matched to a gene; V was cut back by 6 bases and J by 2 bases. The CDR3 covers 16 residues.

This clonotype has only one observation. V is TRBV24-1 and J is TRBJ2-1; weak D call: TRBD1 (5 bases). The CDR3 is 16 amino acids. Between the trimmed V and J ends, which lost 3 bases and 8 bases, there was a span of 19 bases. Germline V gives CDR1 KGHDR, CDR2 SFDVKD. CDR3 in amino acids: CATSDPTDLHGDEQFF. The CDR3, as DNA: TGTGCCACCAGTGATCCGACAGACCTACATGGCGATGAGCAGTTCTTC.

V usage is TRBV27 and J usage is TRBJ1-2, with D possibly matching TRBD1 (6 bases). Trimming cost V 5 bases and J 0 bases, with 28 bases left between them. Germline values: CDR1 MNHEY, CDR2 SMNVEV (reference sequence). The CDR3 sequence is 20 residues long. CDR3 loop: CASSRMAGHTKTGSNYGYTF. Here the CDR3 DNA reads TGTGCCAGCAGTCGGATGGCCGGACACACCAAGACAGGTTCTAACTATGGCTACACCTTC.

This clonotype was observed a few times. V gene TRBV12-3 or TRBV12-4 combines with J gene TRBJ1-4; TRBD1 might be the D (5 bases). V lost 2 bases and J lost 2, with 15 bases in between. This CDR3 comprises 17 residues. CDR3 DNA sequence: TGTGCCAGCAGTTTAAGTCTGGGGGGAGTTACTAATGAAAAACTGTTTTTT. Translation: CASSLSLGGVTNEKLFF.

DNA for the CDR3: TGCGCCAGCTCCCAGCTAGCGGGGGCCGCAGATACGCAGTATTTT. Translating gives CASSQLAGAADTQYF. The chain carries TRBV10-1 and TRBJ2-3; 10 nucleotides match TRBD2. CDR1 and CDR2 (germline): WNHNN, SYGVQD (reference sequence). The CDR3 sequence is 15 residues long. V was pared by 8 bases and J by 4 bases, with 9 bases of the junction left unmatched.

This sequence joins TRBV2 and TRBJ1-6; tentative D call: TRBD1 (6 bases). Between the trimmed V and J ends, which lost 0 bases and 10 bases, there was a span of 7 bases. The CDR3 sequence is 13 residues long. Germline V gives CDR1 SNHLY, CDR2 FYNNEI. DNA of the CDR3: TGTGCCAGCAGTGAAGCAGGGGGATCACCCCTCCACTTT. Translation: CASSEAGGSPLHF.

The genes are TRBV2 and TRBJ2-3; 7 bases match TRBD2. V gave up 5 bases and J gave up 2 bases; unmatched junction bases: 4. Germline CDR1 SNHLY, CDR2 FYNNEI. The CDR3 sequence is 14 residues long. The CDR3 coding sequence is TGTGCCAGCAGTTCCCGGGACTACACAGATACGCAGTATTTT. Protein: CASSSRDYTDTQYF.

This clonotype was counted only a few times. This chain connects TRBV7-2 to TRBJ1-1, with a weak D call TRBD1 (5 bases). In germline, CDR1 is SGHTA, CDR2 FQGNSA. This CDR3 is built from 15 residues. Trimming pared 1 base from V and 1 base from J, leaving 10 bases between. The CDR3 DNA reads TGTGCCAGCAGCTTAGTGTCCGGGGGGAACACTGAAGCTTTCTTT. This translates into CASSLVSGGNTEAFF.

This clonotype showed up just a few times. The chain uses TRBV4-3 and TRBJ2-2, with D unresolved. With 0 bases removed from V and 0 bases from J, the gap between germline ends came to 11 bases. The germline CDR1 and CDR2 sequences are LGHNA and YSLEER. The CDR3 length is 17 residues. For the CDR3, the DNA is TGCGCCAGCAGCCAAGATGTCGCTAGGGCGAACACCGGGGAGCTGTTTTTT. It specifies CASSQDVARANTGELFF.

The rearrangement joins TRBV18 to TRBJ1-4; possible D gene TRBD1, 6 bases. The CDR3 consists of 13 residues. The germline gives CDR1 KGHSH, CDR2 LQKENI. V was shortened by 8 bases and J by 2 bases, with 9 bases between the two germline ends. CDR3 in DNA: TGTGCCAGCACCGGACAGACTAATGAAAAACTGTTTTTT. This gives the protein CASTGQTNEKLFF.

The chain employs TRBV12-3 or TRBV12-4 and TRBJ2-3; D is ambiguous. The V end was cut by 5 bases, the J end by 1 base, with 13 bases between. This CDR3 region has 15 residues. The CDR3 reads CASSPPGRRTDTQYF. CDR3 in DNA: TGTGCCAGCAGTCCCCCGGGCAGGCGCACAGATACGCAGTATTTT.

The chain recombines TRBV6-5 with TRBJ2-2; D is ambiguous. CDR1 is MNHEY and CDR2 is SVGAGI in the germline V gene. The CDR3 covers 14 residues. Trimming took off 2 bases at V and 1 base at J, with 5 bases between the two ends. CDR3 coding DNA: TGTGCCAGCAGTTACGGCCTGAACACCGGGGAGCTGTTTTTT. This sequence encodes CASSYGLNTGELFF.

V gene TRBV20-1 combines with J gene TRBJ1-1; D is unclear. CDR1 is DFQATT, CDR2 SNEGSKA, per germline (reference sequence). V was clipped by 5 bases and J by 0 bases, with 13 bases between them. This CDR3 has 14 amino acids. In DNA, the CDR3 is TGCAGTGCTGAGGACGGTCCGATGAACACTGAAGCTTTCTTT. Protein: CSAEDGPMNTEAFF.

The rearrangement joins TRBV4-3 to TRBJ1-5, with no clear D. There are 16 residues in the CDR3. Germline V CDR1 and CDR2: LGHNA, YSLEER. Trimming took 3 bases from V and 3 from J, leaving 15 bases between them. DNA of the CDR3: TGCGCCAGCAGCCATTCTCATCGGAGGGACAATCAGCCCCAGCATTTT. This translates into CASSHSHRRDNQPQHF.

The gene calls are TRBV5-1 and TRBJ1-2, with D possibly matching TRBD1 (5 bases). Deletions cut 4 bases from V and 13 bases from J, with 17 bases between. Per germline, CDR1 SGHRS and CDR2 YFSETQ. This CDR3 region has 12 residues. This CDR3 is CASSQAGTSSTF. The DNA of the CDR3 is TGCGCCAGCAGCCAGGCAGGGACCTCAAGCACCTTC.

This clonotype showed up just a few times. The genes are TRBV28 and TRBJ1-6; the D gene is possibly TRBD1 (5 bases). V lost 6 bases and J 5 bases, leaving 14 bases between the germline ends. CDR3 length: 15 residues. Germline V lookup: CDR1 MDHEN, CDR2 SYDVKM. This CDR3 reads CASRRGAGNNSPLHF. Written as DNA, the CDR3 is TGTGCCAGCAGACGAGGGGCAGGCAATAATTCACCCCTCCACTTT.

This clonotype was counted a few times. The CDR3 is CSASDRSFNQPQHF. CDR3 in DNA: TGCAGTGCCTCAGACAGGAGCTTCAATCAGCCCCAGCATTTT. V gene TRBV20-1 combines with J gene TRBJ1-5; D might be TRBD1 (6 bases). Trimming left V 6 bases short and J 3 bases short, with 15 bases between. This CDR3 is 14 amino acids long. CDR1 is DFQATT, CDR2 SNEGSKA, per germline (reference sequence).

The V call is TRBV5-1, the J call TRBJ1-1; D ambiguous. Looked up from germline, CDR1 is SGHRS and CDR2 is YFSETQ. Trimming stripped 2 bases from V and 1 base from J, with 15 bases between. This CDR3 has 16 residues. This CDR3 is CASSLDPRMPNTEAFF. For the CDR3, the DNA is TGCGCCAGCAGCTTAGACCCTAGGATGCCGAACACTGAAGCTTTCTTT.

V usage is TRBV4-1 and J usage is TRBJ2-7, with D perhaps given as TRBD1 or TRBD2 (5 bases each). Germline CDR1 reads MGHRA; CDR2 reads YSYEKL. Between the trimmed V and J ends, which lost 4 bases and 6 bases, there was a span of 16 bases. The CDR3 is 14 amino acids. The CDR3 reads CASSPGPHTSEQYF. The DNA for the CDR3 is TGCGCCAGCAGCCCGGGACCGCACACATCCGAGCAGTACTTC.

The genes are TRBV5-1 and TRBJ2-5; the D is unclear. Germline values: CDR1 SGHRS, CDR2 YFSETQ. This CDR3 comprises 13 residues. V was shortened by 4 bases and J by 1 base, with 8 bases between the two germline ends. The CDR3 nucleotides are TGCGCCAGCAGCCGCCTGGCCCAAGAGACCCAGTACTTC. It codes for CASSRLAQETQYF.